A single sample is the source of the 23 T cell receptor beta chains below, sequenced in a study of immune cell composition in non-small cell lung cancer. Normal lung was sampled as far from the tumour as possible, at least 3 cm. Assay used: immunoSEQ multiplex PCR; TCRdb lists only in-frame clones, some missing. The table lists around 3,400 clones, 60% to 75% of them singletons. The sequenced material came from non-adjacent lung tissue. Receptor source: a human donor with non-small cell lung cancer.

Only a few counts were recorded for this clone. V and J are TRBV7-6 and TRBJ2-7, with a weak D call TRBD1 (6 bases). This CDR3 has 16 residues. Per germline, CDR1 SGHVS and CDR2 FNYEAQ. Trimming pared 2 bases from V and 0 bases from J, leaving 14 bases between. The CDR3 region is CASSLSSRGSSYEQYF. The CDR3 region has the DNA TGTGCCAGCAGCTTATCGTCCAGGGGCAGCTCCTACGAGCAGTACTTC.

The chain carries TRBV28 and TRBJ1-2; 9 bases are shared with TRBD1. The length of the CDR3 is 15 residues. The germline V gene encodes CDR1 MDHEN and CDR2 SYDVKM. Trimming took 5 bases from V and 8 from J; bases not matched to a gene: 12. CDR3 DNA: TGTGCCAGCAGTACTCAAAACAGGGGGCGTGGGGGCTACACCTTC. Encoded protein: CASSTQNRGRGGYTF.

J is TRBJ2-3 and V is TRBV9; 10 nucleotides match TRBD1. CDR1 and CDR2 (germline): SGDLS, YYNGEE. V dropped 6 bases and J dropped 3; count of bases not matched to a gene: 10. The CDR3 is 16 residues long. CDR3 in DNA: TGTGCCAGCACCAGTGGGGGGGACAGGGGAACAGATACGCAGTATTTT. Translating it yields CASTSGGDRGTDTQYF.

The rearrangement links TRBV29-1 to TRBJ2-1; 10 bases are shared with TRBD1. Trimming at V came to 4 bases and at J to 2 bases, leaving 8 bases not matched to a gene. Germline V gene data show CDR1 as SQVTM and CDR2 as ANQGSEA. This CDR3 spans 16 amino acids. The chain's CDR3 is CSVGGQGLGTYNEQFF. The CDR3 bases are TGCAGCGTTGGGGGACAGGGGTTGGGGACCTACAATGAGCAGTTCTTC.

The count of this clone is one. The CDR3 here is CASSLRPLQGITGELFF. The CDR3 DNA reads TGCGCCAGCAGCTTGCGCCCGCTACAGGGGATCACCGGGGAGCTGTTTTTT. The chain is built from TRBV5-1 and TRBJ2-2; 7 bases line up with TRBD1. Germline CDR1 is SGHRS and CDR2 is YFSETQ. CDR3 length equals 17 residues. With V trimmed by 1 base and J by 4 bases, 10 bases remained unmatched.

The chain uses TRBV5-6 and TRBJ1-6; perhaps TRBD1 as D (5 bases). The V end was cut by 5 bases, the J end by 0 bases, with 9 bases between. This CDR3 comprises 15 residues. Germline CDR1 and CDR2: SGHDT and YYEEEE. The CDR3 sequence is CASRRQSSYNSPLHF. The CDR3 region has the DNA TGTGCCAGCAGGAGACAGAGCTCCTATAATTCACCCCTCCACTTT.

The rearrangement links TRBV7-2 to TRBJ2-4, with D perhaps matching TRBD2 (5 bases). The germline V gene encodes CDR1 SGHTA and CDR2 FQGNSA. The length of the CDR3 is 14 residues. Trimming removed 6 bases at V and 7 bases at J, with 16 bases between. The CDR3 DNA reads TGTGCCAGCAGTGCGGGCCCTGCCAGGAACATTCAGTACTTC. It encodes CASSAGPARNIQYF.

The rearrangement links TRBV5-6 to TRBJ2-7; 10 positions match TRBD2. Germline lookup yields CDR1 SGHDT and CDR2 YYEEEE. V lost 0 bases and J lost 7; bases outside the gene matches: 4. The CDR3 loop spans 14 amino acids. CDR3 residues: CASSLDLAGVEQYF. The CDR3 DNA follows: TGTGCCAGCAGCTTGGATCTAGCGGGAGTTGAGCAGTACTTC.

CDR3 in amino acids: CASSGAGRLNEQFF. Here the CDR3 DNA reads TGCGCCAGCAGTGGAGCGGGTCGGCTCAATGAGCAGTTCTTC. The chain uses TRBV10-2 and TRBJ2-1; weak D call: TRBD2 (6 bases). This CDR3 spans 14 amino acids. Germline V gene data show CDR1 as WSHSY and CDR2 as SAAADI. With 4 bases removed from V and 6 bases from J, the gap between germline ends came to 13 bases.

V and J are TRBV4-3 and TRBJ2-1; possible D gene TRBD1, 6 bases. Per germline, CDR1 LGHNA and CDR2 YSLEER. The CDR3 runs to 14 residues. Trimming took 3 bases from V and 7 from J, leaving 13 bases between them. Written as DNA, the CDR3 is TGCGCCAGCAGCCATGGTACAGGGCGTAATGAGCAGTTCTTC. Amino acids: CASSHGTGRNEQFF.

The chain recombines TRBV19 with TRBJ1-5; weak D call: TRBD1 (5 bases). V was trimmed by 1 base and J by 5 bases, leaving 18 bases between them. The germline CDR1 and CDR2 sequences are LNHDA and SQIVND (reference sequence). The CDR3 is 17 residues long. The CDR3 nucleotides read TGTGCCAGTAGTATAGGCTGGTCGAGGGGCGGGGATCAGCCCCAGCATTTT. This sequence encodes CASSIGWSRGGDQPQHF.

V is TRBV5-1 and J is TRBJ1-4; 8 bases fit TRBD1. Losses at the gene ends were 5 bases for V and 5 bases for J; bases not matched to a gene: 8. Germline V gives CDR1 SGHRS, CDR2 YFSETQ. CDR3 size: 15 residues. CDR3 loop: CASRLGTGPNEKLFF. Here the CDR3 DNA reads TGCGCCAGCAGGCTAGGGACAGGCCCGAATGAAAAACTGTTTTTT.

The chain links TRBV9 to TRBJ2-1; 7 nucleotides agree with TRBD2. This CDR3 has 15 amino acids. Germline V gene data show CDR1 as SGDLS and CDR2 as YYNGEE. After removal of 0 bases from V and 5 bases from J, the junction contained 5 bases not matched to a gene. The chain's CDR3 is CASSVGLAVNNEQFF. CDR3 in DNA: TGTGCCAGCAGCGTAGGGCTAGCGGTTAACAATGAGCAGTTCTTC.

This clone came up a few times. The chain carries TRBV6-5 and TRBJ2-1; D perhaps matches TRBD1 (7 bases). CDR3 size: 13 residues. The V end was cut by 4 bases, the J end by 10 bases, with 14 bases between. Germline V gives CDR1 MNHEY, CDR2 SVGAGI. The CDR3 is CASSSQQGREQFF. The CDR3 bases are TGTGCCAGCAGTTCCCAACAGGGGAGGGAGCAGTTCTTC.

V and J are TRBV19 and TRBJ2-5; TRBD2 aligns across 7 bases. CDR1 and CDR2 from the germline V gene are LNHDA and SQIVND (reference sequence). V dropped 8 bases and J dropped 1; count of bases not matched to a gene: 7. The CDR3 sequence is 14 residues long. For the CDR3, the DNA is TGTGCCAGTGGGGGGGGACTGAGCCAAGAGACCCAGTACTTC. Translation gives CASGGGLSQETQYF.

The chain joins TRBV30 to TRBJ2-7; 10 positions agree with TRBD1. CDR1 is GTSNPN and CDR2 is SVGIG in the germline V gene (reference sequence). The ends lost 3 bases at V and 3 bases at J; junction bases unmatched: 5. The CDR3 has 14 amino acids. In nucleotides, the CDR3 is TGTGCCTGGAGATCGACAGGGGGCCGCTACGAGCAGTACTTC. It encodes CAWRSTGGRYEQYF.

The chain employs TRBV28 and TRBJ1-2; TRBD1 matches 7 bases. In germline, CDR1 is MDHEN, CDR2 SYDVKM. The CDR3 length is 15 residues. V shed 3 bases and J 4 bases; nucleotides not matched to a gene: 8. The CDR3 reads CASSLRPGTVYGYTF. The DNA of the CDR3 is TGTGCCAGCAGTTTGCGGCCCGGGACAGTCTATGGCTACACCTTC.

The rearrangement links TRBV5-4 to TRBJ2-1, with a possible D match to TRBD1 (6 bases). V was pared by 7 bases and J by 0 bases, with 20 bases between. The CDR3 totals 17 residues. The germline gives CDR1 SGHNT, CDR2 YYREEE (reference sequence). CDR3 region: CASAPGVGKPSYNEQFF. The DNA for the CDR3 is TGTGCCAGCGCCCCAGGGGTGGGCAAGCCCTCCTACAATGAGCAGTTCTTC.

The chain joins TRBV2 to TRBJ2-1; D remains ambiguous. The germline V and J ends were trimmed by 5 bases and 0 bases, with 11 bases remaining between them. Germline CDR1 and CDR2: SNHLY and FYNNEI. This CDR3 spans 15 amino acids. The CDR3 sequence is CASSRPPSSYNEQFF. The DNA of the CDR3 is TGTGCCAGCAGTCGTCCTCCCAGCTCCTACAATGAGCAGTTCTTC.

CDR3 bases: TGTGCCAGCAGCCTACAGGGGTGGAATTCACCCCTCCACTTT. Protein product: CASSLQGWNSPLHF. The chain employs TRBV7-9 and TRBJ1-6; TRBD1 agrees at 7 bases. Unmatched junction bases numbered 5, after V lost 5 bases and J lost 7 bases. In germline, CDR1 is SEHNR, CDR2 FQNEAQ (reference sequence). This CDR3 comprises 14 residues. Combining the CDR3 with reference TRBV7-9 and TRBJ1-6 gives the whole variable domain DTGVSQNPRHKITKRGQNVTFRCDPISEHNRLYWYRQTLGQGPEFLTYFQNEAQLEKSRLLSDRFSAERPKGSFSTLEIQRTEQGDSAMYLCASSLQGWNSPLHFGNGTRLTVT.

The gene calls are TRBV5-6 and TRBJ2-7; D is ambiguous. Germline values: CDR1 SGHDT, CDR2 YYEEEE. The V gene lost 2 bases and the J gene lost 5 bases, with 8 bases spanning the gap. The CDR3 is made up of 12 amino acids. The CDR3 loop reads CASSLGEHEQYF. The CDR3 DNA follows: TGTGCCAGCAGCTTAGGAGAACACGAGCAGTACTTC. The full variable domain, with the rest looked up from reference TRBV5-6 and TRBJ2-7, is DAGVTQSPTHLIKTRGQQVTLRCSPKSGHDTVSWYQQALGQGPQFIFQYYEEEERQRGNFPDRFSGHQFPNYSSELNVNALLLGDSALYLCASSLGEHEQYFGPGTRLTVT.

The V call is TRBV5-1, the J call TRBJ2-7, with TRBD1 matching 9 bases. The V segment lost 4 bases and the J segment 3 bases; nucleotides outside the gene matches: 11. CDR1 and CDR2 (germline): SGHRS, YFSETQ. CDR3 length: 16 amino acids. CDR3 region: CASSAGTGWDHYEQYF. For the CDR3, the DNA is TGCGCCAGCAGCGCCGGGACAGGGTGGGATCACTACGAGCAGTACTTC.

The CDR3: CASSSPGLAGAEQYF. In nucleotides, the CDR3 is TGTGCCAGCAGTTCCCCTGGACTAGCGGGAGCCGAGCAGTACTTC. The V and J genes are TRBV28 and TRBJ2-7; TRBD2 matches at 13 bases. V was pared by 4 bases and J by 6 bases, with 6 bases of the junction left unmatched. This CDR3 region has 15 residues. In germline, CDR1 is MDHEN, CDR2 SYDVKM.